The clone carrying this T cell receptor (beta chain) was seen once. Its cognate antigen is unknown. Random hexamers were used to reverse transcribe the RNA input (about 0.5 to 1 ug). It was immunoSEQ multiplex PCR that amplified TCR beta CDR3 across 54 Vbeta and 13 Jbeta. In TCRdb, the immunoSEQ multiplex PCR reads were re-called with MiXCR into one record per CDR3 protein. Of over 130,000 distinct CDR3 sequences in the sample, roughly 95% are singletons; the top ten hold over 0.09%. The data belong to a study of CD8 T cells in Susac syndrome. Study outcomes and limitations: In its TCR sequencing and HLA analysis, the study acknowledged that the number of individuals was relatively small.

CD8+ and CD4+ T cells from blood underwent TCR beta sequencing, which was carried out in a high-throughput format. Negative magnetic isolation gave CD8+ and CD4+ cells; FACS enriched CD8+ TEMRA. Germline CDR1 reads SGHTA; CDR2 reads FQGNSA. Trimming shortened V by 2 bases and J by 4 bases, and 12 bases separated the two germline ends. CDR3 size: 14 residues. V is TRBV7-2 and J is TRBJ2-7, with D perhaps TRBD1 (7 bases). The sequencing sample was made of CD4+ T cells from PBMCs. The sequence was obtained from a human donor with multiple sclerosis. This chain's CDR3 is CASSLTAGGYEQYF. The CDR3 DNA reads TGTGCCAGCAGCTTAACAGCAGGGGGGTACGAGCAGTACTTC.